A single sample gave rise to the 8 T cell receptor beta chains below, sequenced in a study of T-cell memory formation after mild COVID-19. TCRdb reprocessed the 5' RACE reads with MiXCR, giving one entry per CDR3 protein. The sample holds hundreds of thousands of distinct CDR3 sequences, roughly 15% seen once. What was sequenced was PBMCs or a T cell subset sorted from them (not recorded which). These receptors were collected from a man aged 18 to 30 who had mild COVID-19 (a few samples of this study predate the infection). Cell type and time point are not known.

This clonotype was picked up a small number of times. The rearrangement links TRBV12-3 or TRBV12-4 to TRBJ1-6, with D possibly matching TRBD1 (6 bases). V dropped 7 bases and J dropped 7 bases, with 20 bases sitting between them. This CDR3 comprises 16 residues. The CDR3 nucleotides are TGTGCCAGCACCCAATTCGGGGGCGTTCCGAATTCACCCCTCCACTTT. This sequence encodes CASTQFGGVPNSPLHF.

The chain links TRBV6-6 to TRBJ2-7; D is uncertain. Germline V lookup: CDR1 MNHNY, CDR2 SVGAGI (reference sequence). The CDR3 sequence is 14 residues long. Here the CDR3 DNA reads TGTGCCAGCAGCTATGGACGGAGCTCCTACGAGAAGTACGTC. Protein product: CASSYGRSSYEKYV.

The rearrangement uses TRBV29-1 and TRBJ1-2; TRBD1 might be the D (6 bases). V lost 4 bases and J lost 11, with 20 bases in between. The CDR3 spans 13 residues. Germline CDR1 reads SQVTM; CDR2 reads ANQGSEA. CDR3 coding DNA: TGCAGCGTTGGACTCCCCGTCCAGGGGAAGTACACCTTC. This sequence encodes CSVGLPVQGKYTF.

The rearrangement joins TRBV7-9 to TRBJ2-7; no clear D gene. The CDR3 is 14 residues long. Germline V lookup: CDR1 SEHNR, CDR2 FQNEAQ (reference sequence). V was shortened by 5 bases and J by 6 bases, with 17 bases between the two germline ends. CDR3 bases: TGTGCCAGCAGCCTTACTAATACTGATTCCGAGCAGTACTTC. It encodes CASSLTNTDSEQYF.

The rearrangement uses TRBV6-5 and TRBJ1-3, with 7 bases that match TRBD1. The CDR3 extends over 17 amino acids. Per germline, CDR1 MNHEY and CDR2 SVGAGI. The V and J ends lost 0 bases and 0 bases, in that order; junction bases with no gene match: 5. The DNA of the CDR3 is TGTGCCAGCAGTTACTCAGGGACAGCACTCTCTGGAAACACCATATATTTT. Translation: CASSYSGTALSGNTIYF.

The V and J genes are TRBV20-1 and TRBJ2-3; D not resolved. Per the germline V gene, CDR1 is DFQATT and CDR2 is SNEGSKA (reference sequence). V was pared by 3 bases and J by 4 bases, with 8 bases between. The CDR3 covers 12 residues. The CDR3 loop reads CSARARADTQYF. The DNA of the CDR3 is TGCAGTGCTAGGGCCCGAGCAGATACGCAGTATTTT.

This chain links TRBV19 with TRBJ2-1, with 7 bases fitting TRBD2. The CDR3 contains 13 residues. After removal of 9 bases from V and 1 base from J, the junction contained 3 bases not matched to a gene. Germline CDR1 is LNHDA and CDR2 is SQIVND (reference sequence). The CDR3 region is CASREGSYNEQFF. As DNA, the CDR3 is TGTGCCAGCAGGGAGGGATCCTACAATGAGCAGTTCTTC.

The chain has TRBV6-6 and TRBJ2-7; D might be TRBD1 or TRBD2, each matching 7 bases. The CDR3 extends over 15 amino acids. V was trimmed by 0 bases and J by 3 bases, leaving 12 bases between them. Germline V gene lookup returns CDR1 MNHNY and CDR2 SVGAGI (reference sequence). This CDR3 reads CASSYSSGDSYEQYV. The CDR3, as DNA: TGTGCCAGCAGTTACTCGAGCGGGGACAGCTACGAGCAGTACGTC.